This entry concerns a single T cell receptor beta chain. These data originate in a study of blood T cell repertoires in COVID-19. Study in general: Acute and convalescent COVID-19 samples came from the United States, Italy and Spain. Sample material is recorded as cDNA or gDNA derived from T cells, B-cell-depleted T cells, or PBMCs.

Germline CDR1 SGHTA, CDR2 FQGTGA. The CDR3 covers 14 residues. V was pared by 9 bases and J by 4 bases, with 15 bases between. In the authors' workflow: Estimated nucleated cell counts came from reference gene primer amplification. Sequenced by immunoSEQ multiplex PCR; TCRdb stores in-frame clones only, minus some. V and J calls plus clone size are reproduced from that table; the DNA served to infer D and trimming. The table includes about 150,000 clones, about 89% detected once. The specimen sequenced was peripheral blood. This TCR came from a man at least 80 years old with acute or convalescent COVID-19. The chain uses TRBV7-3 and TRBJ2-2; maybe TRBD2 (5 bases). CDR3 DNA sequence: TGTGCCAGTACCCGTGAGGGTTCCACCGGGGAGCTGTTTTTT. Translation gives CASTREGSTGELFF.